This TCR beta chain was sequenced in a study of T-cell memory formation after mild COVID-19 (dated by TCRdb to 2020 to 2022). A note on the overall study: TCR sequence clusters from the two donors were found to be largely donor specific. In two donors, T-cell clones that expanded and contracted after mild COVID-19 were followed by sequencing TCRalpha and TCRbeta repertoires longitudinally. The cohort comprised two young, previously healthy adult volunteers, one female and one male.

At the junction V is shortened by 6 bases and J by 1 base; bases outside the gene matches: 8. From the cysteine through the phenylalanine, the CDR3 covers 15 amino acids. The sequence is cut down to CDR3 DNA, 45 bases in frame from base 1. CDR1 MGHDK and CDR2 SYGVNS were looked up in the germline V gene. Only a few counts were recorded for this clonotype. Its antigen remains undetermined. Base qualities are not provided; no much larger clone lies one nucleotide away. Sequencing took place on an Illumina NovaSeq 6000. cDNA libraries for TCRalpha and TCRbeta were prepared by 5'RACE using constant-segment primers, with sample barcodes and unique molecular identifiers added. RNA was extracted from every sample with Trizol reagent. Libraries were amplified in two PCR steps, with a second sample barcode and Illumina TruSeq adapters added in the second step. Sequencing of libraries was performed on an Illumina NovaSeq with 2 x 150 bp paired-end reads. Per the original workflow: With migec v1.2.7, reads were demultiplexed and then collapsed into UMI-guided consensus sequences. Using mixcr v2.1.11, UMI consensuses were aligned to TRA and TRB V and J templates and then assembled into clonotypes. Clonotypes were classified as expanded or contracted when called significant by both edgeR and NoisET, with noise models trained on biological replicates. edgeR calls used a false discovery rate-adjusted p below 0.01 and a log2 fold-change threshold of 1. As an exploratory analysis of dynamics, PCA with hierarchical clustering was applied to max-normalized trajectories of the 1000 most abundant clonotypes. Separately sequenced CD4+ and CD8+ repertoires were used to assign a CD4 or CD8 phenotype to each responding clone. TCRdb cleaned the public reads at Q25 with fastp, built clones with MiXCR and kept in-frame beta chains. A single entry per CDR3 protein holds the most common genes and DNA from its merged rows. None of the V and J calls come from the authors' own analysis; TCRdb made them. The sample table shows about 81,000 distinct CDR3 sequences, and about 23% are seen once. The ten largest clones take up approximately 45% of the sample.

Ficoll-Paque density gradient centrifugation was the method used to isolate PBMCs. What the research found in general, with its limitations: Some responding clones were detected in pre-infection memory, which suggested that pre-existing cross-reactive memory T cells had joined the SARS-CoV-2 response. SARS-CoV-2 specificity was not confirmed for the second-wave clones peaking on day 37. The study included only a couple of mild cases, and larger cohorts that include severe cases with pre-infection samples were judged to be necessary. Clones contracting from day 15 to 85 had balanced CD4/CD8 phenotypes, while a second wave expanding from day 15 to 37 was biased towards CD4+. Contracting CD4+ clones were located mainly in the CM and EM memory subsets, whereas CD8+ clones were found to be enriched in EMRA.

The chain uses TRBV25-1 and TRBJ1-1, with 7 middle bases fitting TRBD1. Sample: PBMCs or a T cell subset sorted from them (not recorded which). The sequence was obtained from a man aged 18 to 29 who had mild COVID-19 (a few samples of this study predate the infection). The sample titles of this study are shuffled in the database, so cell type and time point are left out; the donor was told from shared clones. CDR3 protein: CASRTDRDANTEAFF. The nucleotide sequence reads TGTGCCAGCAGAACTGACAGGGACGCGAACACTGAAGCTTTCTTT. Reference TRBV25-1 and TRBJ1-1 proteins supply the regions before and after the CDR3; the full variable domain is: EADIYQTPRYLVIGTGKKITLECSQTMGHDKMYWYQQDPGMELHLIHYSYGVNSTEKGDLSSESTVSRIRTEHFPLTLESARPSHTSQYLCASRTDRDANTEAFFGQGTRLTVV.